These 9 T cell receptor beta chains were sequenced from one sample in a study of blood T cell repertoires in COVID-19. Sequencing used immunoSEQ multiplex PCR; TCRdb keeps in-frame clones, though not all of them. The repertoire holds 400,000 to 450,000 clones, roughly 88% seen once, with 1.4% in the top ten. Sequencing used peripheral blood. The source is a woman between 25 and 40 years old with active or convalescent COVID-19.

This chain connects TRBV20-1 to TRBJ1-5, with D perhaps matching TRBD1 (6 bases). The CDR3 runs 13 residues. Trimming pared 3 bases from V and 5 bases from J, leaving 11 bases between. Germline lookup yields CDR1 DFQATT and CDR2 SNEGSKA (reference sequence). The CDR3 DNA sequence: TGCAGTGCTAGTAGACAGGCTGATCAGCCCCAGCATTTT. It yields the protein CSASRQADQPQHF.

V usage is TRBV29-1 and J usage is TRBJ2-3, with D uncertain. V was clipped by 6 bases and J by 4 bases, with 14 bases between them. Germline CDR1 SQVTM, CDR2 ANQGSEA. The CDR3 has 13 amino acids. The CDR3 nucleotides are TGCAGCGTCCACGGTGAGGATGCAGATACGCAGTATTTT. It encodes CSVHGEDADTQYF.

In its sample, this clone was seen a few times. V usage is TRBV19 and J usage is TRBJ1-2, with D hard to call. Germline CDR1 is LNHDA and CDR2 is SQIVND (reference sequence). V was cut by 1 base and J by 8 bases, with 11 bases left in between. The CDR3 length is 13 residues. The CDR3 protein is CASSIVGPLGYTF. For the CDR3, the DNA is TGTGCCAGTAGTATAGTCGGTCCATTAGGCTACACCTTC.

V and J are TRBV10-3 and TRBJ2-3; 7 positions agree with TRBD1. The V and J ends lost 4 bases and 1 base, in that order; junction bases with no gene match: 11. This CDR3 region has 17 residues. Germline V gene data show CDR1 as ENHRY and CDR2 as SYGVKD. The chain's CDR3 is CAISANSWTGGTDTQYF. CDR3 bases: TGTGCCATCAGTGCAAATTCCTGGACAGGAGGCACAGATACGCAGTATTTT.

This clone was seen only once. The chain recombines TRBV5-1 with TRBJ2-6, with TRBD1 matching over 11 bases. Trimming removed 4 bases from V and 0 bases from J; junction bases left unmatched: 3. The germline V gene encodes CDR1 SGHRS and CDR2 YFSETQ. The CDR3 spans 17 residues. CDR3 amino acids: CASSRGQGASGANVLTF. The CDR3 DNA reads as TGCGCCAGCAGCCGTGGACAGGGGGCCTCTGGGGCCAACGTCCTGACTTTC.

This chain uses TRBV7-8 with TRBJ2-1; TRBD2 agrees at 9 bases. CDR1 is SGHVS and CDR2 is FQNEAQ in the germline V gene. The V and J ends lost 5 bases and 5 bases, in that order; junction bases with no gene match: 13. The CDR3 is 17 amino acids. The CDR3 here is CASSAQQAGGLNNEQFF. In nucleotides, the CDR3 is TGTGCCAGCAGCGCACAACAAGCGGGGGGTTTAAACAATGAGCAGTTCTTC.

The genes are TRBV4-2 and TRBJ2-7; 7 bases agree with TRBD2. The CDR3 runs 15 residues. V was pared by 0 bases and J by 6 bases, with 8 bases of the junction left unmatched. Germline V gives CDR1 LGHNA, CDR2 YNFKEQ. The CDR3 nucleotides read TGTGCCAGCAGCCAAGAGTGGATGCGGGAGCTCGAGCAGTACTTC. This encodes CASSQEWMRELEQYF.

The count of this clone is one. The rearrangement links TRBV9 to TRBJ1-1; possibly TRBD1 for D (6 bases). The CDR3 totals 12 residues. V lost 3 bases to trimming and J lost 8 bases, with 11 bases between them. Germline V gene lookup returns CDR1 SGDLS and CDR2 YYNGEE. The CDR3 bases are TGTGCCAGCAGCGGTGGGGGACAAGAAGCTTTCTTT. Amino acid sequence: CASSGGGQEAFF. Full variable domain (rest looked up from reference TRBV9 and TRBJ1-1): DSGVTQTPKHLITATGQRVTLRCSPRSGDLSVYWYQQSLDQGLQFLIQYYNGEERAKGNILERFSAQQFPDLHSELNLSSLELGDSALYFCASSGGGQEAFFGQGTRLTVV.

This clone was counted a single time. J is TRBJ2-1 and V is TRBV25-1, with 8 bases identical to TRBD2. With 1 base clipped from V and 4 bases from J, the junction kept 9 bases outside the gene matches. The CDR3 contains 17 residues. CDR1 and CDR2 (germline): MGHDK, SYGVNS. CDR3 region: CASSESSSGGMYNEQFF. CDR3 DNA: TGTGCCAGCAGTGAATCCTCGTCGGGAGGGATGTACAATGAGCAGTTCTTC.